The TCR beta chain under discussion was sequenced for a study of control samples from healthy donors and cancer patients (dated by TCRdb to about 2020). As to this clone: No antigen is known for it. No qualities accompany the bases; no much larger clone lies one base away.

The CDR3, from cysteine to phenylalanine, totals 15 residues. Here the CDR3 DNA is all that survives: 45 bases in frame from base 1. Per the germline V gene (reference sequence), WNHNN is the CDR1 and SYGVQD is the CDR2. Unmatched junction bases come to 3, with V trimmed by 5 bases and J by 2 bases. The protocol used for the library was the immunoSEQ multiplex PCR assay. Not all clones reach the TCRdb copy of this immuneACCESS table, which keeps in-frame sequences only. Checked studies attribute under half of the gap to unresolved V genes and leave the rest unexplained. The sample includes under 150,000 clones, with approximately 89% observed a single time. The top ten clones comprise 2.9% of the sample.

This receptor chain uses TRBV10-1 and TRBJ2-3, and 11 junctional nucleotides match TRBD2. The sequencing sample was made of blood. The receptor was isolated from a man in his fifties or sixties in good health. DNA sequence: TGCGCCAGCAGTCTACTAGCGGGGGACACAGATACGCAGTATTTT. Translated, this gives CASSLLAGDTDTQYF.